This is a list of T cell receptor beta chains from one sample in a study of CD8 T cells in ankylosing spondylitis. Using its own MiXCR run on the 5' RACE reads, TCRdb lists one record per CDR3 protein. The sample has nearly 250,000 distinct CDR3 sequences, roughly 32% seen once. The sequencing sample was made of blood, either unsorted or a sorted T cell fraction (not recorded which). These receptors were obtained from a male donor with ankylosing spondylitis or in good health (not recorded which). CDR3s leave out the opening cysteine and the closing phenylalanine or tryptophan. Only part of the rows carry a size: once, few, many, or a class if the clone is expanded.

TRBV18,NA,ASLGGVGAEAF
TRBV29-1,NA,SAEGGGEQY
TRBV20-1,few,SATMGALNEQF
TRBV5-1,few,ASSKVGERGYEQY
TRBV5-1,few,ASSLEAYRAADTQY
TRBV24-1,NA,ATSDERQETQY
TRBV20-1,NA,SVAGQQGDTQY
TRBV20-1,few,SASPQAKNIQY
TRBV6-1,NA,ASSPAGANYGYT
TRBV12-3/TRBV12-4,NA,ASSSPGTQETQY
TRBV12-3/TRBV12-4,NA,ASSWDLQETQY
TRBV20-1,NA,SASPQGTHTEAF
TRBV12-3/TRBV12-4,NA,ASSLGINQETQY
TRBV12-3/TRBV12-4,NA,ASTSGQGYEKLF
TRBV20-1,many,SALTSSYNEQF
TRBV2,NA,ASSAEMNTEAF